This T cell receptor beta chain was sequenced during a study of shared T cell receptors in the human thymus. This clone showed up just a few times. Assay: immunoSEQ multiplex PCR; the TCRdb copy retains only in-frame clones and omits some. In the table there are 500,000 to 750,000 clones, around 89% of which are singletons. Germline V gene sequence: CDR1 LNHDA, CDR2 SQIVND (reference sequence). V was clipped by 4 bases and J by 0 bases, with 13 bases between them. The CDR3 consists of 16 residues. The same data also went into a second study, on human thymus T cells. That source notes: Resected material from corrective heart surgery provided the thymus tissue analysed. Highly overlapping thymic repertoires among unrelated individuals were reported in related research.

V usage is TRBV19 and J usage is TRBJ2-1; no firm D call. The receptor's source is a boy less than two years old with a congenital heart defect. The sequencing sample was made of thymocytes. CDR3 residues: CASSTPTGPSYNEQFF. The DNA for the CDR3 is TGTGCCAGTAGTACCCCGACTGGCCCCTCCTACAATGAGCAGTTCTTC. Looking up the rest from reference TRBV19 and TRBJ2-1 gives the full variable domain: DGGITQSPKYLFRKEGQNVTLSCEQNLNHDAMYWYRQDPGQGLRLIYYSQIVNDFQKGDIAEGYSVSREKKESFPLTVTSAQKNPTAFYLCASSTPTGPSYNEQFFGPGTRLTVL.